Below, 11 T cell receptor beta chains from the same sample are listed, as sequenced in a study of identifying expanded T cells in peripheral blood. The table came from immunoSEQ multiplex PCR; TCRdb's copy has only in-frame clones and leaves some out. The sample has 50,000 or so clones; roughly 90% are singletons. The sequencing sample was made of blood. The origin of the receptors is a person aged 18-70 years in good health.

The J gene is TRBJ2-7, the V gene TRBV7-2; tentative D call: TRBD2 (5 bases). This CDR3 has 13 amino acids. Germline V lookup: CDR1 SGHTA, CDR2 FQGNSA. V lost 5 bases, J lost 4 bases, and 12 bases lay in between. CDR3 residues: CASSVGRTYEQYF. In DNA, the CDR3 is TGTGCCAGCAGCGTAGGGCGGACTTACGAGCAGTACTTC. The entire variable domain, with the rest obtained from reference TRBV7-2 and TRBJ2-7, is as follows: GAGVSQSPSNKVTEKGKDVELRCDPISGHTALYWYRQSLGQGLEFLIYFQGNSAPDKSGLPSDRFSAERTGGSVSTLTIQRTQQEDSAVYLCASSVGRTYEQYFGPGTRLTVT.

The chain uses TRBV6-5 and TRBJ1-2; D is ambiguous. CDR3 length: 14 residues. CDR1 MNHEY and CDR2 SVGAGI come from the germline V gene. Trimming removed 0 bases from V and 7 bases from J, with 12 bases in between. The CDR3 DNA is TGTGCCAGCAGTTACTCATCGGGGTCTTTTGGCTACACCTTC. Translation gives CASSYSSGSFGYTF.

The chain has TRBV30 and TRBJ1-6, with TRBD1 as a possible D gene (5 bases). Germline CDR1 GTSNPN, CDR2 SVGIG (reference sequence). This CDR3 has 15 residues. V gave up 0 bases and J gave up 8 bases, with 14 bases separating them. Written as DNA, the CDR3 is TGTGCCTGGAGTGTACTCAGGGCCATGGATTCACCCCTCCACTTT. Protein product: CAWSVLRAMDSPLHF.

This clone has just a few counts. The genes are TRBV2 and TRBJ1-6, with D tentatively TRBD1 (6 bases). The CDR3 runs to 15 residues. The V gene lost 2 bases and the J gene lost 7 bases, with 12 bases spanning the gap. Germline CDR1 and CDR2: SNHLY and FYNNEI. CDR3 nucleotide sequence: TGTGCCAGCAGTGAACGGGGGGCGGAGAATTCACCCCTCCACTTT. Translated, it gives CASSERGAENSPLHF. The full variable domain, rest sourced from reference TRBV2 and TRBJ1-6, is EPEVTQTPSHQVTQMGQEVILRCVPISNHLYFYWYRQILGQKVEFLVSFYNNEISEKSEIFDDQFSVERPDGSNFTLKIRSTKLEDSAMYFCASSERGAENSPLHFGNGTRLTVT.

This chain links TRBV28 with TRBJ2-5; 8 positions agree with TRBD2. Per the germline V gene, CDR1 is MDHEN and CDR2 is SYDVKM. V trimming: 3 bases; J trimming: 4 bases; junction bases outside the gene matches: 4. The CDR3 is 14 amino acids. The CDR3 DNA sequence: TGTGCCAGCAGTTTTTCGGGGGGGGCAGAGACCCAGTACTTC. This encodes CASSFSGGAETQYF.

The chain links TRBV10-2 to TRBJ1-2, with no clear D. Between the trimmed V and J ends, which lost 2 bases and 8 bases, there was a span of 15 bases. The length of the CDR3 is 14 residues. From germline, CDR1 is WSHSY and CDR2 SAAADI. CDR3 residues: CASSEAWEADGYTF. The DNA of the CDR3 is TGCGCCAGCAGTGAGGCCTGGGAAGCGGACGGCTACACCTTC.

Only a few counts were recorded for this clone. CDR3 sequence: CASKPPNTEAFF. CDR3 DNA: TGTGCCAGCAAACCACCGAACACTGAAGCTTTCTTT. The chain employs TRBV6-1 and TRBJ1-1, with no clear D. The CDR3 is 12 residues long. Trimming left V 7 bases short and J 1 base short, with 7 bases between. The germline gives CDR1 MNHNS, CDR2 SASEGT.

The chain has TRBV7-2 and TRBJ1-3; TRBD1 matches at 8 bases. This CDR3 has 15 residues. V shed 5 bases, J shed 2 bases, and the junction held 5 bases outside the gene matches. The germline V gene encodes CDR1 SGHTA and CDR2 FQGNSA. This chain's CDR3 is CASSPQQGAGNTIYF. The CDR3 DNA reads TGTGCCAGCAGCCCTCAACAGGGGGCTGGAAACACCATATATTTT.

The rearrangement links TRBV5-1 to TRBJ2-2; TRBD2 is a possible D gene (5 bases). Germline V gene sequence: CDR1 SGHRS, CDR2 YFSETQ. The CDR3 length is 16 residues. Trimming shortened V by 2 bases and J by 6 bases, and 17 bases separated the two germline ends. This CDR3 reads CASSLSTGYGPGELFF. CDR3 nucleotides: TGCGCCAGCAGCTTATCGACGGGATACGGACCCGGGGAGCTGTTTTTT.

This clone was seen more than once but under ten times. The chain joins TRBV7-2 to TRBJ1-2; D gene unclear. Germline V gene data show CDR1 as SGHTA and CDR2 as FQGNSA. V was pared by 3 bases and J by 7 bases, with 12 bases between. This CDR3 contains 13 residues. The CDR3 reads CASSFPGVGGYTF. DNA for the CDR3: TGTGCCAGCAGCTTCCCGGGAGTAGGTGGCTACACCTTC.

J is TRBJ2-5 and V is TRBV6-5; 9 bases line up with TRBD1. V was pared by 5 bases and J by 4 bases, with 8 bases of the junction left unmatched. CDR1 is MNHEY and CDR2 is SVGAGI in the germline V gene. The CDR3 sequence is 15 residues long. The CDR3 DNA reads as TGTGCCAGCAGTACCGCCGGGACAGGGTTAGAGACCCAGTACTTC. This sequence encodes CASSTAGTGLETQYF.